The TCR beta chain under discussion was sequenced for a study of shared clonotypes between healthy human individuals (TCRdb year 2020). About the full investigation: The cohort included three men and a couple of women between 18 and 49 years of age. For each donor, CD4 naive and CD4 memory were each given three plates, CD8 naive was given two plates, and CD8 memory was given one plate. To estimate repertoire size and how much clonotype sharing occurs between individuals, the study deeply sequenced the blood TCR repertoires of several healthy adults. Libraries were prepared and TCR repertoires were sequenced by different laboratories using diverse techniques, in order to increase sequencing depth and limit assay-specific biases. Per donor, leukapheresis produced somewhere between about 0.8 and 9.5 billion PBMCs.

General findings and caveats noted by the study authors: Sharing across a handful of donors was observed for around 5% of naive CD4, 3.5% of naive CD8, 2% to 2.5% of memory CD4, and about 0.4% of memory CD8 clonotypes. Sampling was restricted to blood, and TCR repertoires in tissues likely differ from the TCR repertoires found in blood. Incomplete sequencing was indicated by rarefaction of sorted-subset datasets, despite the large sequencing depth. Compared with non-shared clonotypes, the clonotypes found in all four sorted-subset donors had higher generation probabilities. The small number of donors limited the genetic and exposure-history diversity represented. Pairwise subsampling indicated that sequencing depth was expected to affect the degree of clonotype sharing among donors. Larger estimated clonotype richness was generally found for naive subsets than for memory subsets.

Regarding this clone: There is no known antigen for this receptor. No clone much larger than this one lies a single base away; base qualities are absent.

TCR CDR3 regions were amplified from genomic DNA by multiplex PCR using the deep immunoSEQ assay. Genomic DNA extracted from each cell subset was distributed evenly over all wells of several immunoSEQ 96-well plates, and each plate served as one replicate. For sorted subsets, approximately 210 ng genomic DNA, equal to some 28,000 T cell genomes, was loaded into each replicate PCR. The purified libraries were quantified using a Qubit 3.0 fluorometer, sized with a Bioanalyzer 2100, and then quantified again using the KAPA Library Quantification kit. A separate single-read 150-cycle Illumina NextSeq 550 flow cell was used to sequence each immunoSEQ 96-well plate. The paper's data handling went like this. Because only junctional sequences without quality scores were contained in the immunoSEQ output, filtering matching that applied to full-length reads could not be performed. Sequences were annotated with PyIR, a Python wrapper for IgBLAST v1.9, using IMGT germline references to assign V/J genes and CDR3. Reads were filtered out if the reads had weak V/J assignments (E-value above 1e-6), no CDR3, stop codons, out-of-frame junctions, or ambiguous translated residues. A V3J clonotype was defined by an identical inferred V gene, J gene, and CDR3 amino acid sequence. To compute the percentage overlap between repertoires, the number of shared unique clonotypes was divided by the size of the smaller repertoire. Richness of each repertoire was evaluated using RTK rarefaction, the Chao1 estimator, and Recon v2.1 estimates of unobserved clonotypes. Generation probabilities for all TCRbeta clonotypes obtained by the gDNA method from a handful of donors were computed using OLGA. Entries here come from immuneACCESS through TCRdb and include only in-frame sequences with V and J called. Some clones fail to appear in such tables; in the studies checked, an unresolved V gene covers under half of the shortfall, and the cause of the remainder is unknown. Clonal size and the V and J genes are those of that table, whereas D and trimming came from the DNA. The sample has over a million clones on record, 65% to 75% of them singletons. The ten largest account for about 1.5% of the sample.

Donors were healthy HIV-negative adults with no recently reported acute infections or vaccinations. All donors were Caucasian adults living in Nashville, Tennessee, USA. Magnetic negative selection was used to enrich CD4+ T cells, after which naive cells were positively selected on CD45RA and the negative fraction became the memory subset. Blood was obtained by leukapheresis, after which PBMCs were separated by Ficoll-Histopaque density gradient centrifugation and cryopreserved in liquid nitrogen vapor phase. Purity and quantity of every magnetically sorted T cell population were checked by analytical flow cytometry. Each sorted fraction had its genomic DNA isolated and then quantified by UV absorbance on a Nanodrop 2000c. V drops 2 bases and J drops 3 bases, leaving 13 bases in between. From the cysteine up to the phenylalanine, the CDR3 has a length of 15 residues. Just CDR3 DNA is preserved here, 45 bases in frame from base 1. Via the germline V gene, CDR1 is MNHNS and CDR2 SASEGT.

The sequencing sample was made of memory CD4+ T cells sorted from blood. The meaning of the sample's cell subset or site label: CD45RA-negative fraction. The TCR sequence derives from a man between 18 and 29 years old in good health. This receptor chain uses TRBV6-1 and TRBJ2-5; 6 matching bases give a weak D call of TRBD1. In nucleotide form, the sequence is TGTGCCAGCAGTGAACAGGGGCGCCGGAAAGAGACCCAGTACTTC. Translated, this is CASSEQGRRKETQYF.